This T cell receptor beta chain was sequenced for a study of vaccination and CD4 T cells after COVID-19 (dated by TCRdb to the early 2020s). For context, the study as a whole: The convalescent cohort comprised six males and four females, including two Hispanic individuals, seven Caucasians, two Asians and one multiracial person. In around 9 COVID-19 convalescent patients and a handful of infection-naive healthy vaccine recipients, researchers compared the spike-specific CD4+ TCR repertoire from before mRNA vaccination with the repertoire from after. Participants received two doses of either the Pfizer-BioNTech BNT162b2 vaccine (n=8) or the Moderna mRNA-1273 vaccine (n=2). Post-COVID blood samples from convalescent patients were collected a median of approximately 100 days after diagnosis, with a range of roughly 35 to 170 days. The cultures were stimulated with overlapping spike peptide pools from SARS-CoV-2 and from the common cold coronaviruses HCoV-NL63, HCoV-OC43 and HCoV-229E. Post-vaccine blood samples were taken a median of roughly 75 days after the second vaccine dose, with a range of about 13 to 250 days. In control cultures, a CEFX viral epitope pool was used as positive control, an HIV-1 Nef peptide pool was used as negative control, or no peptide was added. On the study overall, not on this receptor specifically: The median number of SARS-CoV-2-reactive clonotypes rose from around 21 after infection to about 40 after vaccination, but the change was not significant. In convalescent patients, nearly all vaccine-specific clones (304 of 307) were found to be mono-reactive for SARS-CoV-2 spike rather than cross-reactive with common cold coronaviruses. Among convalescent patients, a median roughly 90% of the SARS-CoV-2-reactive clones seen after vaccination appeared only after vaccination, which suggests priming specific to the vaccine. Only a relatively small number of convalescent patients were included in the study, and early timepoints following natural infection were not analyzed.

The library was obtained by PCR. At the Johns Hopkins FTIC core, DNA from the cultured CD4+ T cells underwent TCR sequencing with the Oncomine TCR Beta short-read assay. Genomic DNA was extracted from the cultured CD4+ T cells with the QIAamp micro DNA kit. Oncomine TCR Beta libraries from cultured CD4+ T cells were pooled with unique dual indexes and sequenced on an Illumina iSeq 100. The source study handled its data this way. Non-productive sequences were removed, and CDR3s not starting with C, not ending with F or W, or shorter than 7 amino acids were discarded. Antigen-specific clonotypes were identified using the MANAFEST web application through comparison of peptide-stimulated wells with reference and other culture wells. An FDR below 0.05, an odds ratio above 5, and a productive frequency above 0.1% in at least two of three replicate wells were required for clones to be considered positive. Cross-reactive clonotypes were defined as significantly expanded in both SARS-CoV-2 spike wells and at least one common cold coronavirus spike condition. CDR3 homology was assessed with Levenshtein distances (stringdist) and unrooted phylogenetic trees (ape) in R version 3.6.1. The raw public reads went through TCRdb reprocessing: fastp at Q25, MiXCR clone calling, in-frame beta chains kept. CDR3 protein sequences are deduplicated, and each keeps its most common genes and DNA. These V and J calls derive from TCRdb rather than the authors' analysis. This sample lists 25,000 to 30,000 distinct CDR3 sequences; less than 80% were detected once. The top ten hold about 15% of the sample.

With respect to this clonotype: It lacks a known antigen. Base qualities are not provided; no much larger clone lies one nucleotide away.

This sample's treatment or condition label indicates: roughly ten-day PBMC culture with coronavirus spike peptide pools or control peptides (ViraFEST assay). The ViraFEST assay was used in the study, in which antigen-specific T cells were expanded with peptide pools and expanded clonotypes were subsequently identified by TCR sequencing. Negative nucleocapsid antibody tests before and after vaccination confirmed that the healthy vaccine recipients had no prior SARS-CoV-2 infection. Each well held millions of PBMCs cultured with roughly 10 ug/ml peptide pools in IMDM containing about 5% human AB serum and around 9 IU/ml IL-2. On days 3 and 7, half of the culture medium was replaced with fresh IL-2-containing medium. After around 11 days of culture, CD4+ T cells were isolated by negative selection using the EasySep CD4+ T cell isolation kit. PBMCs were separated from whole blood using Ficoll-Paque Plus gradient centrifugation and then either used fresh or cryopreserved at -140C. Each culture condition was generally run in triplicate wells.

From a lookup of the germline V gene (reference sequence), CDR1 and CDR2 are MNHEY and SMNVEV. Deletion took 0 bases off V and 9 bases off J, with a span of 16 bases between the germline ends. Its CDR3 holds 15 amino acids, cysteine through phenylalanine. Solely the CDR3 DNA is kept, with 45 bases framed from the first base. Material: CD4+ T cells from blood, cultured in vitro, obtained after SARS-CoV-2 vaccination. The sequence links TRBV27 to TRBJ2-3; TRBD1 is perhaps the D gene, given 7 matching bases. This receptor was identified in a human donor who received a COVID-19 vaccine. The DNA is TGTGCCAGCAGTTTATCCCAGACTTCAGGGGGGACGCAGTATTTT. It translates to CASSLSQTSGGTQYF.